This TCR beta chain was observed in a study of OX40 agonist ivuxolimab in advanced cancers. Across the study: At 0.01 to 10 mg/kg, ivuxolimab was administered intravenously to patients every 2 weeks. Recorded diagnoses for dose-escalation patients were hepatocellular carcinoma, melanoma, renal cell or head and neck cancer. The dose-escalation cohort was about 80% male, with a mean age of about 58 years, ranging roughly 20 to 90.

To note about this clone: The antigen is undetermined.

The table came from immunoSEQ multiplex PCR; TCRdb's copy has only in-frame clones and leaves some out. Of 85,000 to 100,000 clones in the sample, about 90% were seen once. Germline V gene lookup returns CDR1 GTSNPN and CDR2 SVGIG (reference sequence). The V end was cut by 3 bases, the J end by 0 bases, with 8 bases between. The CDR3 has 13 amino acids. Regarding the study as a whole: With doses of 0.1 to 3.0 mg/kg, CD4+ and CD8+ blood T cells had undergone clonal expansion by week 6.

This clonotype originated in an adult with an advanced solid tumor such as melanoma, head and neck, liver or kidney cancer. The sequences come from CD4+ or CD8+ T cells sorted from blood, collected in a trial of the OX40 agonist ivuxolimab. The chain uses TRBV30 and TRBJ1-1, with D unresolved. CDR3 coding DNA: TGTGCCTGGAGCGAGGTCATGAACACTGAAGCTTTCTTT. It is translated as CAWSEVMNTEAFF. The full variable domain, rest sourced from reference TRBV30 and TRBJ1-1, is SQTIHQWPATLVQPVGSPLSLECTVEGTSNPNLYWYRQAAGRGLQLLFYSVGIGQISSEVPQNLSASRPQDRQFILSSKKLLLSDSGFYLCAWSEVMNTEAFFGQGTRLTVV.